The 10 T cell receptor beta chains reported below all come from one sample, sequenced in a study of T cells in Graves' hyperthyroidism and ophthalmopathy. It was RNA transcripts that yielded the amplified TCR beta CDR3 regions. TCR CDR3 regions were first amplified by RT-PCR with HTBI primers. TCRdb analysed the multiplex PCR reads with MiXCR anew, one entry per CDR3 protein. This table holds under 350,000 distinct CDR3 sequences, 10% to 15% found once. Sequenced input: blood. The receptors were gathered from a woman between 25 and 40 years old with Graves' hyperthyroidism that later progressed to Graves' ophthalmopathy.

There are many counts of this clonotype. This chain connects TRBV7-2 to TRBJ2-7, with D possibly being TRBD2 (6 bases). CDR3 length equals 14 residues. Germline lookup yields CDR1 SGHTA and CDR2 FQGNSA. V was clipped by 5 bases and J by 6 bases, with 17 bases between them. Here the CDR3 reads CASSVLASTGEQYF. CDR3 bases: TGTGCCAGCAGCGTCCTAGCGAGCACTGGCGAGCAGTACTTC.

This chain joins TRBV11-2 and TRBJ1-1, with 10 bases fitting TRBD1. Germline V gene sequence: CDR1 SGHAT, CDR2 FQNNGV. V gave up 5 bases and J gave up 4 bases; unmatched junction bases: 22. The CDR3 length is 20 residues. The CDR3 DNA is TGTGCCAGCAGCCCCCGCGGGCGGGACAGGGGTAGGGGGAACTTCACTGAAGCTTTCTTT. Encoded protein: CASSPRGRDRGRGNFTEAFF.

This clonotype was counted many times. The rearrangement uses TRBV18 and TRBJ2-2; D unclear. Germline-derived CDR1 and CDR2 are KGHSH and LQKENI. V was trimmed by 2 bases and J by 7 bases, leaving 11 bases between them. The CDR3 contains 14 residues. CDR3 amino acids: CASSPLMTLGELFF. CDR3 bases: TGTGCCAGCTCACCATTGATGACTCTCGGGGAGCTGTTTTTT.

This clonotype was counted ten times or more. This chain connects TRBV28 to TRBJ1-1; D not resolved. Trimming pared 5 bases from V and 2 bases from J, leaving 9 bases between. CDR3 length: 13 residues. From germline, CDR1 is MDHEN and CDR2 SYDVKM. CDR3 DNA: TGTGCCAGCAGTCCCCGGACCAACACTGAAGCTTTCTTT. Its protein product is CASSPRTNTEAFF.

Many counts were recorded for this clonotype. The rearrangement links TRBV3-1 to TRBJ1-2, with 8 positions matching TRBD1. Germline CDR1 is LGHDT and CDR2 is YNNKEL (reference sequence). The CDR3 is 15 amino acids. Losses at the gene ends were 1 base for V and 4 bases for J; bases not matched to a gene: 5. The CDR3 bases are TGTGCCAGCAGCCAAGCGGCAGGGGGCTCCTATGGCTACACCTTC. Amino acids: CASSQAAGGSYGYTF.

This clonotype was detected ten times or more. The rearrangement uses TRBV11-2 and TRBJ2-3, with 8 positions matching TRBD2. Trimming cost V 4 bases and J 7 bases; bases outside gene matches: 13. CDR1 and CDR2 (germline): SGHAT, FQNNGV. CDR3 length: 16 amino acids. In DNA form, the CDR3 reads TGTGCCAGCAGCTCTGAGACAACGGGAGGGCCGAATACGCAGTATTTT. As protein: CASSSETTGGPNTQYF.

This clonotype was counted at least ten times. CDR3 sequence: CATRGTGRNRETQYF. As DNA, the CDR3 is TGTGCCACCCGAGGGACAGGGAGGAACAGGGAGACCCAGTACTTC. This chain connects TRBV6-2 or TRBV6-3 to TRBJ2-5; 9 bases match TRBD1. The CDR3 has 15 residues. The V gene's germline CDR1 is MNHEY and CDR2 SVGEGT. Germline trimming cut 10 bases from V and 5 bases from J; bases unmatched to any gene: 14.

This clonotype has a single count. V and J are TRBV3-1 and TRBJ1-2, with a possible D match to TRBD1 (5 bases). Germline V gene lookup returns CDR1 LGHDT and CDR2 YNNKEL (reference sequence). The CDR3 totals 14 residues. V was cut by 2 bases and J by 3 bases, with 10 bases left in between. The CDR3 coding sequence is TGTGCCAGCAGCCAACCGGGACGGTACTATGGCTACACCTTC. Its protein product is CASSQPGRYYGYTF.

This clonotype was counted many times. The CDR3 spells CASSRPDTDTQYF. CDR3 DNA: TGTGCCAGTAGCAGGCCCGACACAGATACGCAGTATTTT. The gene calls are TRBV28 and TRBJ2-3; D is ambiguous. V gave up 9 bases and J gave up 2 bases, with 12 bases separating them. The germline CDR1 and CDR2 sequences are MDHEN and SYDVKM. CDR3 length: 13 residues.

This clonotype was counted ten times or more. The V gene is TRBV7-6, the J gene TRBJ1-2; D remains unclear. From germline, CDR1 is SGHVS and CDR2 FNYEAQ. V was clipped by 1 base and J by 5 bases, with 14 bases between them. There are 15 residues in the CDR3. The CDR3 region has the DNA TGTGCCAGCAGCTTAGATTCGGGCCATGTATATGGCTACACCTTC. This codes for CASSLDSGHVYGYTF.